Listed below are T cell receptor beta chains from one sample, sequenced in a study of immune characteristics of hereditary and idiopathic chronic pancreatitis. The assay was immunoSEQ multiplex PCR, and TCRdb's table has in-frame clones only and misses some. The sample includes 400 to 650 clones, roughly 69% of them seen just once. The sequenced sample consisted of pancreas tissue. Receptors originate from a human donor who was a deceased organ donor serving as a healthy control. CDR3s include the opening cysteine and the closing phenylalanine or tryptophan. The order of the fields is V gene, J gene, D gene, clone size, CDR3 protein, CDR3 DNA. A D gene is named only where the DNA matches it firmly. Expanded clones are given a class, and other clones once, few, many or no size at all.

TRBV5-1,TRBJ2-5,.,large,CASSLLTQETQYF,TGCGCCAGCAGCTTGCTGACACAAGAGACCCAGTACTTC
TRBV7-3,TRBJ2-2,TRBD1,.,CASSLDRAGELFF,TGTGCCAGCAGCTTAGACAGGGCCGGGGAGCTGTTTTTT
TRBV28,TRBJ2-7,.,.,CASSPTEGRHEQYF,TGTGCCAGCAGCCCTACTGAGGGGAGGCACGAGCAGTACTTC
TRBV21-1,TRBJ1-1,.,.,CASSCVIATQRTEAFF,TGTGCCAGCAGCTGCGTGATAGCTACACAACGCACTGAAGCTTTCTTT
TRBV6-1,TRBJ2-5,.,.,CASSESLGASEETQYF,TGTGCCAGCAGTGAATCCTTAGGGGCTAGCGAAGAGACCCAGTACTTC
TRBV11-2,TRBJ2-5,.,.,CASSLWQGETQYF,TGTGCCAGCAGCTTATGGCAGGGGGAGACCCAGTACTTC
TRBV2,TRBJ2-1,TRBD1,.,CASSDRGTARDEQFF,TGTGCCAGCAGTGATAGAGGGACAGCCCGGGATGAGCAGTTCTTC
TRBV5-6,TRBJ2-5,.,.,CASSWRTRRRGETQYF,TGTGCCAGCAGTTGGAGGACCCGGAGGAGGGGAGAGACCCAGTACTTC
TRBV27,TRBJ2-7,TRBD1,.,CASSPGTANEQYF,TGTGCCAGCAGCCCCGGGACAGCGAACGAGCAGTACTTC
TRBV20-1,TRBJ2-7,TRBD2,.,CSASVPSGRTYEQYF,TGCAGTGCTAGTGTGCCTAGCGGGAGGACATACGAGCAGTACTTC
TRBV2,TRBJ1-1,.,.,CASSEGAGQAFF,TGTGCCAGCAGTGAGGGGGCAGGGCAAGCTTTCTTT
TRBV9,TRBJ1-3,.,.,CASSASGLGDTIYF,TGTGCCAGCAGCGCATCAGGGTTGGGAGACACCATATATTTT
TRBV12-3/TRBV12-4,TRBJ2-3,.,.,CASSGLTDTQYF,TGTGCCAGCAGCGGCCTCACAGATACGCAGTATTTT
TRBV6-1,TRBJ2-5,.,few,CASSEGVGDQETQYF,TGTGCCAGCAGTGAAGGTGTAGGCGACCAAGAGACCCAGTACTTC
TRBV7-2,TRBJ2-7,TRBD1,.,CASSLTGAPSYEQYF,TGTGCCAGCAGCTTAACAGGGGCTCCCTCCTACGAGCAGTACTTC
TRBV5-4,TRBJ2-7,.,.,CASSPNPTITYEQYF,TGTGCCAGCAGCCCGAATCCGACTATCACCTACGAGCAGTACTTC